Sequencing of this TCR beta chain was carried out in a study of blood T cell repertoires in COVID-19. About the study: Whether acute or convalescent, the COVID-19 samples came from the United States, Italy and Spain. The analysed material was cDNA or gDNA that came from T cells, B-cell-depleted T cells, or PBMCs.

Here immunoSEQ multiplex PCR was the method, and the copy in TCRdb shows in-frame clones only, minus some. Here the sample spans under 45,000 clones, 84% being singletons. This CDR3 has 14 amino acids. Germline CDR1 is LGHDT and CDR2 is YNNKEL (reference sequence). The V gene end was trimmed by 5 bases and the J gene end by 10 bases; junction bases not matched to a gene: 7. The receptor was derived from a human donor in a cohort sampled during active COVID-19. The gene calls are TRBV3-1 (or the pseudogene TRBV3-2) and TRBJ1-6; 8 bases fit TRBD1. Sample: peripheral blood. CDR3 amino acids: CASSDGQGWSPLHF. The CDR3 coding sequence is TGTGCCAGCAGCGACGGACAGGGATGGTCACCCCTCCACTTT.